A selection of T cell receptor beta chains follows, all from one sample in a study of early T cells in non-severe SARS-CoV-2 infection. TCRdb re-called the 5' RACE reads through MiXCR, storing one row per CDR3 protein. The repertoire includes tens of thousands of distinct CDR3 sequences, roughly 12% of them detected once, and approximately 4.9% sits in the top ten. Sequencing was carried out using whole blood. These receptors all come from an adult who was a healthcare worker with PCR-confirmed SARS-CoV-2 infection or an uninfected control (not recorded which). CDR3s include the opening cysteine and the closing phenylalanine or tryptophan. D genes are given only for firm matches. The listing skips clone size in some rows; elsewhere it reads once, few, many or a size class.

v_call,d_call,j_call,clone_size,cdr3_aa,cdr3_nt
TRBV27,.,TRBJ2-7,few,CASSLTSSYEQYF,TGTGCCAGCAGTTTAACCAGCTCCTACGAGCAGTACTTC
TRBV12-3/TRBV12-4,.,TRBJ2-7,many,CASSLGRGASYEQYF,TGTGCCAGCAGCCTCGGACGAGGGGCCTCCTACGAGCAGTACTTC
TRBV29-1,.,TRBJ1-1,few,CSVEGRGTEAFF,TGCAGCGTTGAAGGGAGGGGAACTGAAGCTTTCTTT
TRBV2,.,TRBJ2-5,.,CASRGSETQYF,TGTGCCAGCAGGGGCTCCGAGACCCAGTACTTC
TRBV6-1,.,TRBJ1-1,few,CASSETIGTEAFF,TGTGCCAGCAGTGAAACGATAGGCACTGAAGCTTTCTTT
TRBV6-6,.,TRBJ2-1,.,CASSYGGSQNNEQFF,TGTGCCAGCAGTTACGGGGGCTCGCAGAACAATGAGCAGTTCTTC
TRBV27,.,TRBJ2-2,.,CASRPGWTGELFF,TGTGCCAGCCGCCCCGGATGGACCGGGGAGCTGTTTTTT
TRBV2,.,TRBJ2-5,many,CASSEGRPRQETQYF,TGTGCCAGCAGTGAAGGGCGACCGAGACAAGAGACCCAGTACTTC
TRBV6-2/TRBV6-3,TRBD1,TRBJ2-3,many,CASSYWGTGDTDTQYF,TGTGCCAGCAGTTATTGGGGGACAGGAGACACAGATACGCAGTATTTT
TRBV7-9,.,TRBJ1-2,few,CASSLSSTGYTF,TGTGCCAGCAGCTTATCCTCCACTGGCTACACCTTC
TRBV2,.,TRBJ1-1,many,CASSLRAMNTEAFF,TGTGCCAGCAGCCTACGGGCGATGAACACTGAAGCTTTCTTT
TRBV12-3/TRBV12-4,.,TRBJ1-1,once,CASSRTLNTEAFF,TGTGCCAGCAGCAGGACCCTGAACACTGAAGCTTTCTTT
TRBV4-1,TRBD1,TRBJ2-2,few,CASNRGANTGELFF,TGCGCCAGCAACAGGGGGGCCAACACCGGGGAGCTGTTTTTT
TRBV24-1,TRBD1,TRBJ2-5,many,CAKGQGQETQYF,TGTGCCAAAGGACAGGGCCAAGAGACCCAGTACTTC
TRBV23-1,.,TRBJ2-1,few,CASSQRRDNHERSYNEQFF,TGCGCCAGCAGTCAAAGACGGGACAACCACGAGCGGTCCTACAATGAGCAGTTCTTC
TRBV11-2,TRBD2,TRBJ2-7,.,CASSPSPSGRGYEQYF,TGTGCCAGCAGCCCGTCCCCTAGCGGGAGAGGATACGAGCAGTACTTC
TRBV6-5,TRBD2,TRBJ2-3,few,CASSPGTSGRAARDTQYF,TGTGCCAGCAGCCCTGGGACTAGCGGGAGGGCCGCTAGAGATACGCAGTATTTT
TRBV29-1,TRBD2,TRBJ2-3,.,CSVAPSGRWLGSDTQYF,TGCAGCGTTGCTCCTAGCGGGAGGTGGCTAGGGTCAGATACGCAGTATTTT
TRBV30,.,TRBJ2-1,many,CAWSVPPGDEQFF,TGTGCCTGGAGTGTACCCCCGGGCGATGAGCAGTTCTTC
TRBV14,.,TRBJ2-1,.,CASTFFYRGKGPYNEQFF,TGTGCCAGCACCTTTTTTTATCGTGGGAAGGGTCCCTACAATGAGCAGTTCTTC
TRBV11-3,TRBD2,TRBJ2-1,many,CASSFSTSVLNEQFF,TGTGCCAGCAGCTTTTCGACTAGCGTATTAAATGAGCAGTTCTTC
TRBV20-1,TRBD2,TRBJ2-3,few,CSASEALGTSGVWTDTQYF,TGCAGTGCTAGTGAGGCCCTCGGGACTAGCGGTGTGTGGACAGATACGCAGTATTTT
TRBV27,.,TRBJ2-6,.,CASSFLGAGANVLTF,TGTGCCAGCAGTTTCCTGGGGGCCGGGGCCAACGTCCTGACTTTC